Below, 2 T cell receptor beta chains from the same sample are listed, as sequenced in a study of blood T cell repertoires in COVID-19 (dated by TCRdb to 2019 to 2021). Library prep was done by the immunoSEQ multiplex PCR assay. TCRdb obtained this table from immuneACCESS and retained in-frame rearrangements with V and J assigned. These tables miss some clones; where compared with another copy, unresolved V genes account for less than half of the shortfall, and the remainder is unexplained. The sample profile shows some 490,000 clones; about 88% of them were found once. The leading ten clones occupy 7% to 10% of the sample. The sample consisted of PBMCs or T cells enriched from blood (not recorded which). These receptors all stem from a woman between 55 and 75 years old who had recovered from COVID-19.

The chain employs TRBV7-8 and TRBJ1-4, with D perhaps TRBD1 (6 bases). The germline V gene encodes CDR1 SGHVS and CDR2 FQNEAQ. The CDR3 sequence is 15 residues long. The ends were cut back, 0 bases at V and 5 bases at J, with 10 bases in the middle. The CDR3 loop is CASSLAGTGNEKLFF. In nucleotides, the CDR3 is TGTGCCAGCAGCTTAGCGGGAACAGGGAATGAAAAACTGTTTTTT.

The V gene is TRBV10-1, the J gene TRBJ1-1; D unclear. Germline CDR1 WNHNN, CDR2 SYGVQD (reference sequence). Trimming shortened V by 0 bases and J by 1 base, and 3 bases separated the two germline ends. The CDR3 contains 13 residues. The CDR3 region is CASSESRNTEAFF. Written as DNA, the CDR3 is TGCGCCAGCAGTGAGTCTCGGAACACTGAAGCTTTCTTT.